This T cell receptor beta chain was sequenced during a study of molecular identifiers for immune sequencing clone quantification. As for this clonotype: Being one base from a much bigger clone, this may be a read error.

Listed TCR primers, together with previously described methods, were used for the bulk TCR libraries. TCRdb processed the PCR reads anew with MiXCR; each CDR3 protein has one entry. The sample includes nearly 650,000 distinct CDR3 sequences, about 25% seen only once; the top ten take about 0.8%. The CDR3 has 13 residues. Germline CDR1 reads SQVTM; CDR2 reads ANQGSEA. The receptor was isolated from a human donor in good health. Some libraries in this study had Jurkat cell RNA spiked in. The sample comprised naive CD8+ T cells from blood, with Jurkat cell RNA spiked in. Subset denoted: FACS-sorted CD8+CD4-CCR7+CD45RA+ naive T cells. The chain combines TRBV29-1 with TRBJ2-7, with TRBD1 matching 7 bases. The CDR3 sequence: CSVDWDSRGEQCF. The CDR3 nucleotides are TGCAGCGTTGACTGGGACAGTCGCGGCGAGCAGTGCTTC.